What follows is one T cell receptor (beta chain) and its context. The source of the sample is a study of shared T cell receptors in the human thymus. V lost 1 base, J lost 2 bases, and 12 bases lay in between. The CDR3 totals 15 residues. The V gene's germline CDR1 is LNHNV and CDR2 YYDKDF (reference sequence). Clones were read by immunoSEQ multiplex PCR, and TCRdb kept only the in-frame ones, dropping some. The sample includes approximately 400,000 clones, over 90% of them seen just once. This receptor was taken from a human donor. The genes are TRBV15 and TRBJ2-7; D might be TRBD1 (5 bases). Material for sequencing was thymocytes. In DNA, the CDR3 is TGTGCCACCAGCAGAGGGGGCCAGCTTCCCTACGAGCAGTACTTC. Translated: CATSRGGQLPYEQYF. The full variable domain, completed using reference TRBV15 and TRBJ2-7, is DAMVIQNPRYQVTQFGKPVTLSCSQTLNHNVMYWYQQKSSQAPKLLFHYYDKDFNNEADTPDNFQSRRPNTSFCFLDIRSPGLGDTAMYLCATSRGGQLPYEQYFGPGTRLTVT.